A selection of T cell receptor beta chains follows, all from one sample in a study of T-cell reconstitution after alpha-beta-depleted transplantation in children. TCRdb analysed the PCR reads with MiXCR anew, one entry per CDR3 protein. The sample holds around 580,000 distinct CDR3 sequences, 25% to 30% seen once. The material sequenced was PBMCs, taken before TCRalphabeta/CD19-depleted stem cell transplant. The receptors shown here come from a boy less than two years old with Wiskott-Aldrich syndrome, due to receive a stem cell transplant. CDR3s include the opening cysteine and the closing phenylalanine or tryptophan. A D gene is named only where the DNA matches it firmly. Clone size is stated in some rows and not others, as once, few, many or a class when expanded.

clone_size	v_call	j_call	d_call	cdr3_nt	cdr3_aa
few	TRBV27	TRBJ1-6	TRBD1	TGTGCCAGCAGTCTGTTTACCGGGACAGGGTCTTCACCCCTCCACTTT	CASSLFTGTGSSPLHF
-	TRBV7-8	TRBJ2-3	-	TGTGCCAGCAGGCGTAATTGGAGGATCAACACAGATACGCAGTATTTT	CASRRNWRINTDTQYF
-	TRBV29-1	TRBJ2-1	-	TGCAGCGTTCCAGCGGGCCGCTCTTACAATGAGCAGTTCTTC	CSVPAGRSYNEQFF
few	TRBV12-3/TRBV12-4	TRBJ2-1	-	TGTGCCAGCAGTCCGGGACCGGCGAATGAGCAGTTCTTC	CASSPGPANEQFF
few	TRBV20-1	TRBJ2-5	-	TGCAGTGCTAAAGTCTCGGAGACCCAGTACTTC	CSAKVSETQYF
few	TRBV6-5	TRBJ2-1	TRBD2	TGTGCCAGCAGTTCAGGACTAGCGGGAGGGGTCAATGAGCAGTTCTTC	CASSSGLAGGVNEQFF
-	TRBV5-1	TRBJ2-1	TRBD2	TGCGCCAGCAGCCCACGTAGCGGGAGGGCCTCTGGGAATGAGCAGTTCTTC	CASSPRSGRASGNEQFF
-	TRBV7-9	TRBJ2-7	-	TGTGCCAGCAGCTTATGGCTGGGCGAGCAGTACTTC	CASSLWLGEQYF
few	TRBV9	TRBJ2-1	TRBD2	TGTGCCAGCAGCGAGAAGGCTAGCGGGAGTGGGGAGCAGTTCTTC	CASSEKASGSGEQFF
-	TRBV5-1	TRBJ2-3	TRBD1	TGCGCCAGCAGCTCCGGGACAGGGGGCTTTTCAGATACGCAGTATTTT	CASSSGTGGFSDTQYF
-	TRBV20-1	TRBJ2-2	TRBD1	TGCAGTGCTAGGGGACAGGGAGTGAACACCGGGGAGCTGTTTTTT	CSARGQGVNTGELFF
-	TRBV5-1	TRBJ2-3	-	TGCGCCAGCAGCTCCGGTGGCCGGAGGAGCACAGATACGCAGTATTTT	CASSSGGRRSTDTQYF
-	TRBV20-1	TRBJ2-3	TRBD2	TGCAGTGCTAGAGCTAGCGGGAGGGGGGAAGATACGCAGTATTTT	CSARASGRGEDTQYF
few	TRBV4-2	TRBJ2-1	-	TGTGCCAGCGGACGTCAGGGAGTAGGGGGTAATGAGCAGTTCTTC	CASGRQGVGGNEQFF
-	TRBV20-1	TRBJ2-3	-	TGCAGTGCTAGAGATCGCGGGGAAGGCACAGATACGCAGTATTTT	CSARDRGEGTDTQYF
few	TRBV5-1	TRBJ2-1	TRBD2	TGCGCCAGCAGCGTAACGGGAGGGCCAAATGAGCAGTTCTTC	CASSVTGGPNEQFF
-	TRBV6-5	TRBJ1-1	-	TGTGCCAGCAGTTACGTTAAGAACACTGAAGCTTTCTTT	CASSYVKNTEAFF
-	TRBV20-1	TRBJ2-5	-	TGCAGTGCTAGCCCTCAAGGTGCTCGTGGAGAGACCCAGTACTTC	CSASPQGARGETQYF
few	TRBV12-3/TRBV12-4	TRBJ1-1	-	TGTGCCAGCAGTCCGAAAACAGGGAACACTGAAGCTTTCTTT	CASSPKTGNTEAFF
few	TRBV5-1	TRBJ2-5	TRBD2	TGCGCCAGCAGCTTGGGGGGAACTAGCGGGAGAGAGACCCAGTACTTC	CASSLGGTSGRETQYF
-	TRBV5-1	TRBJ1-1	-	TGCGCCAGCAGCTTTGGGGGTAGCGCTGAAGCTTTCTTT	CASSFGGSAEAFF
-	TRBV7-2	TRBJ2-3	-	TGTGCCAGCAGCTCCCGGGCGGGCAGCACAGATACGCAGTATTTT	CASSSRAGSTDTQYF
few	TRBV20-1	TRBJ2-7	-	TGCAGTGCTGGGCCAGGTGGACAACTTTACGAGCAGTACTTC	CSAGPGGQLYEQYF
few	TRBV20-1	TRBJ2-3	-	TGCAGTGCTAGTGGGGGGCCGGAAACAGATACGCAGTATTTT	CSASGGPETDTQYF
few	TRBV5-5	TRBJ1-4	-	TGTGCCAGCAGCAAGGACAGTGGGGAAAAACTGTTTTTT	CASSKDSGEKLFF
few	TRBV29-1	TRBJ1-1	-	TGCAGCGTTGAACCTTGGTCGGGGGCGAGTACTGAAGCTTTCTTT	CSVEPWSGASTEAFF
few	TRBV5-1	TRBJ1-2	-	TGCGCCAGCAGCGGGAGTAATAGGGGTGAGCTTTCTGGCTACACCTTC	CASSGSNRGELSGYTF
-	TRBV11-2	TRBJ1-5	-	TGTGCCAGCAGCGCGCAAACAGGGATCAATCAGCCCCAGCATTTT	CASSAQTGINQPQHF
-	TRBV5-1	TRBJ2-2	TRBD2	TGCGCCAGCAGCTTGGCCCCCAGCGGGAGTGTCACCGGGGAGCTGTTTTTT	CASSLAPSGSVTGELFF
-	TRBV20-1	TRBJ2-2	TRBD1	TGCAGTGCTAGAGATCCCACGACAGGGGGTCGGTACACCGGGGAGCTGTTTTTT	CSARDPTTGGRYTGELFF
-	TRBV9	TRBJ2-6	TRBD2	TGTGCCAGCAGCACTTCTTTGCGGGAGGGCCCTGGGGCCAACGTCCTGACTTTC	CASSTSLREGPGANVLTF
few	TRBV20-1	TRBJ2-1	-	TGCAGTGCTCAGAGCGTCGGTGAGCAGTTCTTC	CSAQSVGEQFF
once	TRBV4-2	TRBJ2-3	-	TGTGCCAGCAGACCGAGCACCACAGATACGCAGTATTTT	CASRPSTTDTQYF
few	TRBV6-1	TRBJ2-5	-	TGTGCCAGCAGTGAAGTCTGGCGGCGAGAGACCCAGTACTTC	CASSEVWRRETQYF
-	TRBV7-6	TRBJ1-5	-	TGTGCCAGCAGCTCATCGACAGGTTATAGCAATCAGCCCCAGCATTTT	CASSSSTGYSNQPQHF
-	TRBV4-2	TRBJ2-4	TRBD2	TGTGCCAGCAGCCACCCAGGACGGGGACTAGCGGGAGGCGAGGTGGGCATTCAGTACTTC	CASSHPGRGLAGGEVGIQYF
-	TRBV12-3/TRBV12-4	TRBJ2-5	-	TGTGCCAGCAGTTTCGCTCGGGCCCAAGAGACCCAGTACTTC	CASSFARAQETQYF
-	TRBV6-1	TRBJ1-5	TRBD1	TGTGCCAGCAGTGAATCGGCACAGGGGGGTCAGCCCCAGCATTTT	CASSESAQGGQPQHF
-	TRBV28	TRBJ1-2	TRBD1	TGTGCCAGCAGTTCCACAGGGGCTAACTATGGCTACACCTTC	CASSSTGANYGYTF
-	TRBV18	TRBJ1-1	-	TGTGCCAGCTCACTTCTCTCATCGGGAATGAACACTGAAGCTTTCTTT	CASSLLSSGMNTEAFF
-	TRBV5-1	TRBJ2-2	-	TGCGCCAGCAGCTTCGGACTAGGGGAGCTGTTTTTT	CASSFGLGELFF
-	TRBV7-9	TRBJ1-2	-	TGTGCCAGCAGCTTAGAAGTCTATGTTGGCTACACCTTC	CASSLEVYVGYTF
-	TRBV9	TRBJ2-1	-	TGTGCCAGCAGCGTACGCCCTAGCCATGAGCAGTTCTTC	CASSVRPSHEQFF
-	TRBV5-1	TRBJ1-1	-	TGCGCCAGCAGCCCCCTGCAGGGTGAAGCTTTCTTT	CASSPLQGEAFF